One sample yielded the 20 T cell receptor beta chains listed below, sequenced in a study of early T cells in non-severe SARS-CoV-2 infection. TCRdb re-derived calls from the 5' RACE reads in MiXCR, one entry per CDR3 protein. The repertoire holds under 85,000 distinct CDR3 sequences, with less than 5.5% as singletons. Material: whole blood, obtained at baseline. Receptors originate from an adult who was a healthcare worker with PCR-confirmed SARS-CoV-2 infection or an uninfected control (not recorded which).

In its sample, this clonotype was seen many times. This CDR3 is CASSRRPGTSGRNEQFF. The CDR3 region has the DNA TGTGCCAGCAGCCGCCGTCCCGGGACTAGCGGGAGGAATGAGCAGTTCTTC. The rearrangement joins TRBV7-2 to TRBJ2-1; 15 nucleotides align to TRBD2. CDR3 length equals 17 residues. J lost 7 bases, V lost 5 bases, and 9 bases had no gene match. Germline loops: CDR1 SGHTA, CDR2 FQGNSA. The whole variable domain, remainder taken from reference TRBV7-2 and TRBJ2-1, is GAGVSQSPSNKVTEKGKDVELRCDPISGHTALYWYRQSLGQGLEFLIYFQGNSAPDKSGLPSDRFSAERTGGSVSTLTIQRTQQEDSAVYLCASSRRPGTSGRNEQFFGPGTRLTVL.

This chain links TRBV20-1 with TRBJ1-6; D uncertain. The CDR3 runs 13 residues. V was pared by 3 bases and J by 5 bases, with 8 bases between. The germline V gene encodes CDR1 DFQATT and CDR2 SNEGSKA (reference sequence). CDR3 protein: CSARASHNSPLHF. The CDR3, as DNA: TGCAGTGCTAGGGCCTCGCATAATTCACCCCTCCACTTT.

This rearrangement joins TRBV28 to TRBJ2-7; D not certain. Deletions cut 1 base from V and 3 bases from J, with 4 bases between. Germline CDR1 reads MDHEN; CDR2 reads SYDVKM. The CDR3 has 12 amino acids. The CDR3 DNA sequence: TGTGCCAGCAGTTTATCCCTCTACGAGCAGTACTTC. Protein sequence: CASSLSLYEQYF.

There are many counts of this clonotype. One end of the junction varies from germline; a read error may be responsible. V and J are TRBV20-1 and TRBJ2-7, with a possible D match to TRBD1 (6 bases). The germline CDR1 and CDR2 sequences are DFQATT and SNEGSKA (reference sequence). The CDR3 loop spans 13 amino acids. Here the CDR3 DNA reads TGCAGTGCCCTGACAGGCGACGAATCCCGAAATGGATTC. Its translation: CSALTGDESRNGF.

CDR3 protein: CASFDWGTEAFF. The CDR3 DNA reads as TGTGCCAGCTTTGACTGGGGCACTGAAGCTTTCTTT. This chain links TRBV27 with TRBJ1-1, with no clear D. The CDR3 has 12 amino acids. Trimming pared 8 bases from V and 4 bases from J, leaving 11 bases between. Per the germline V gene, CDR1 is MNHEY and CDR2 is SMNVEV (reference sequence).

This clonotype came up many times. The chain joins TRBV25-1 to TRBJ2-7; unclear D gene. CDR1 and CDR2 (germline): MGHDK, SYGVNS. V was clipped by 3 bases and J by 6 bases, with 6 bases between them. CDR3 size: 11 residues. The CDR3 region has the DNA TGTGCCAGCAGTGAGGGTGGCGAGCAGTACTTC. Its translation: CASSEGGEQYF.

This clonotype was picked up a small number of times. The chain recombines TRBV12-2 with TRBJ1-2; TRBD1 was called by the table and not checked on the DNA. TRBV12-2 is classified as a pseudogene. There are 14 residues in the CDR3. CDR3 sequence reads: CASRLSGTVYGYTF. The CDR3 bases are TGTGCAAGTCGCTTATCCGGGACAGTCTATGGCTACACCTTC.

The J gene is TRBJ2-1, the V gene TRBV29-1, with TRBD2 matching 7 bases. V lost 8 bases and J lost 5; bases outside the gene matches: 3. Germline V gene lookup returns CDR1 SQVTM and CDR2 ANQGSEA. The CDR3 length is 11 residues. CDR3 in DNA: TGCAGCCGGGGAGGGGACAATGAGCAGTTCTTC. Protein: CSRGGDNEQFF.

The sample holds many counts of this clonotype. The J gene is TRBJ2-3, the V gene TRBV6-5; D possibly corresponds to TRBD1 (5 bases). Trimming took off 2 bases at V and 5 bases at J, with 20 bases between the two ends. In germline, CDR1 is MNHEY, CDR2 SVGAGI. This CDR3 spans 17 amino acids. The CDR3 here is CASSYGADPSNGDTQYF. The DNA for the CDR3 is TGTGCCAGCAGTTACGGGGCAGACCCTTCCAACGGAGATACGCAGTATTTT.

This clonotype came up many times. The J gene is TRBJ1-6, the V gene TRBV18; D is uncertain. Trimming shortened V by 1 base and J by 9 bases, and 16 bases separated the two germline ends. The CDR3 loop spans 16 amino acids. The germline CDR1 and CDR2 sequences are KGHSH and LQKENI. The CDR3 bases are TGTGCCAGCTCACCACGCCAAGGACCCTGGGGTTCACCCCTCCACTTT. As protein: CASSPRQGPWGSPLHF.

This chain links TRBV11-2 with TRBJ2-5; weak D call: TRBD2 (6 bases). V lost 4 bases and J lost 5, with 11 bases in between. Per the germline V gene, CDR1 is SGHAT and CDR2 is FQNNGV. CDR3 length equals 13 residues. Written as DNA, the CDR3 is TGTGCCAGCAGCTCCCCGGCGGGGGAGACCCAGTACTTC. This encodes CASSSPAGETQYF.

In this sample, this clonotype turned up many times. This rearrangement joins TRBV19 to TRBJ1-4; D not certain. Deletions cut 3 bases from V and 3 bases from J, with 14 bases between. Germline V lookup: CDR1 LNHDA, CDR2 SQIVND (reference sequence). The CDR3 runs 16 residues. Here the CDR3 reads CASSMDGGTPNEKLFF. The CDR3 nucleotides read TGTGCCAGTAGTATGGATGGCGGAACTCCTAATGAAAAACTGTTTTTT.

This clonotype was detected only a few times. This sequence joins TRBV9 and TRBJ2-3, with 9 bases matching TRBD2. This CDR3 has 16 amino acids. From germline, CDR1 is SGDLS and CDR2 YYNGEE. V lost 4 bases and J lost 3; bases outside the gene matches: 9. The CDR3 protein is CASSTPPGLATDTQYF. CDR3 DNA sequence: TGTGCCAGCAGCACCCCCCCGGGACTAGCAACAGATACGCAGTATTTT.

The genes are TRBV7-8 and TRBJ2-5, with TRBD2 identical over 8 bases. CDR1 is SGHVS, CDR2 FQNEAQ, per germline. With 5 bases clipped from V and 1 base from J, the junction kept 6 bases outside the gene matches. The CDR3 covers 15 residues. CDR3 sequence reads: CASSPIAGTQETQYF. The CDR3 DNA follows: TGTGCCAGCAGCCCTATAGCGGGGACCCAAGAGACCCAGTACTTC.

This clonotype was counted a few times. The CDR3 loop reads CASSRGANTGELFF. CDR3 DNA: TGTGCCAGCAGCCGGGGAGCGAACACCGGGGAGCTGTTTTTT. The chain is built from TRBV7-9 and TRBJ2-2, with D possibly being TRBD2 (5 bases). CDR1 and CDR2 from the germline V gene are SEHNR and FQNEAQ (reference sequence). CDR3 length: 14 residues. Between the trimmed V and J ends, which lost 5 bases and 0 bases, there was a span of 7 bases.

V gene TRBV4-1 combines with J gene TRBJ2-7; either TRBD1 or TRBD2 may fit D (5 bases each). Trimming cost V 3 bases and J 2 bases, with 17 bases left between them. Germline-derived CDR1 and CDR2 are MGHRA and YSYEKL. The CDR3 consists of 16 residues. The CDR3 coding sequence is TGCGCCAGCAGCCATCCCACGTGGGACGGAACCTACGAGCAGTACTTC. It yields the protein CASSHPTWDGTYEQYF.

This clonotype was seen many times. The gene calls are TRBV21-1 and TRBJ2-1; TRBD1, the table's D call, was not compared with the DNA. TRBV21-1 is tagged as a pseudogene. The CDR3 runs 16 residues. CDR3 loop: CASIIGGIPAYNEQFF. The DNA of the CDR3 is TGTGCCAGCATCATCGGCGGGATCCCGGCATACAATGAGCAGTTCTTC.

The chain is built from TRBV14 and TRBJ2-2; 7 nucleotides line up with TRBD2. Trimming at V came to 4 bases and at J to 3 bases, leaving 11 bases not matched to a gene. The CDR3 sequence is 17 residues long. Germline V gene sequence: CDR1 SGHDN, CDR2 FVKESK. CDR3 nucleotide sequence: TGTGCCAGCAGCCCCGCCTGGACTAGTTCGTACACCGGGGAGCTGTTTTTT. Amino acids: CASSPAWTSSYTGELFF.

This clonotype has a count of ten or more. The chain couples TRBV10-3 to TRBJ1-3; TRBD1 agrees at 7 bases. After removal of 6 bases from V and 3 bases from J, the junction contained 14 bases not matched to a gene. Germline CDR1 ENHRY, CDR2 SYGVKD. The CDR3 is made up of 17 amino acids. This CDR3 is CAISTGTVPFGGNTIYF. As DNA, the CDR3 is TGTGCCATCAGCACCGGGACAGTGCCCTTCGGTGGAAACACCATATATTTT.

This clonotype was detected ten times or more. The genes are TRBV6-5 and TRBJ2-3; TRBD2 is a possible D gene (5 bases). The CDR3 is 13 amino acids. Trimming removed 2 bases from V and 5 bases from J, with 8 bases in between. Germline-derived CDR1 and CDR2 are MNHEY and SVGAGI. CDR3 DNA sequence: TGTGCCAGCAGTTACCAAAGCGGAGATACGCAGTATTTT. Its translation: CASSYQSGDTQYF.